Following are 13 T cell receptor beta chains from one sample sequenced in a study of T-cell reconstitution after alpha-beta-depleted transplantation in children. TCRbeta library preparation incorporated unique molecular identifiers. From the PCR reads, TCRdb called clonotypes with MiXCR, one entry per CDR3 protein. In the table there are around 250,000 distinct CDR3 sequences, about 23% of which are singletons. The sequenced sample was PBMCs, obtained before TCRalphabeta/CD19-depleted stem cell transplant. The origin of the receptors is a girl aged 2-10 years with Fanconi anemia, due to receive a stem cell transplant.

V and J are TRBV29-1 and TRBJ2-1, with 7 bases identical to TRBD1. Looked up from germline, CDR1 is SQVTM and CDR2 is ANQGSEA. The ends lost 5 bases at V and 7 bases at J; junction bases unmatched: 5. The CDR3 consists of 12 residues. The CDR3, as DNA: TGCAGCGTTAAGGGACAGATAAATGAGCAGTTCTTC. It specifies CSVKGQINEQFF.

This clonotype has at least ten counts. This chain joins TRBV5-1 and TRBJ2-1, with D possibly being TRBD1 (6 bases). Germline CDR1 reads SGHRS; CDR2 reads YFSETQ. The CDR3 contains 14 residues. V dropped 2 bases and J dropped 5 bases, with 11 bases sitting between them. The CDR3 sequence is CASSLGRDNNEQFF. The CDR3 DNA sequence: TGCGCCAGCAGCTTAGGCAGGGACAACAATGAGCAGTTCTTC. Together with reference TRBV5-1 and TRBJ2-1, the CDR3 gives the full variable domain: KAGVTQTPRYLIKTRGQQVTLSCSPISGHRSVSWYQQTPGQGLQFLFEYFSETQRNKGNFPGRFSGRQFSNSRSEMNVSTLELGDSALYLCASSLGRDNNEQFFGPGTRLTVL.

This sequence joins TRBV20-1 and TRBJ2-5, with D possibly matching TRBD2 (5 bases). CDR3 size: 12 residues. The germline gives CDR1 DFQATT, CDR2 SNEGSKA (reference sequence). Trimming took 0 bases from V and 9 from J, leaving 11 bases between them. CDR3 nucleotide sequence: TGCAGTGCTAGAGATAGAGGGCCCTCCCAGTACTTC. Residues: CSARDRGPSQYF.

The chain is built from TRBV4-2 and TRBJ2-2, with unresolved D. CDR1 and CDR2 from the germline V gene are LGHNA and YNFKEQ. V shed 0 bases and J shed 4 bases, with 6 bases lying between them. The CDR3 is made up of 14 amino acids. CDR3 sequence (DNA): TGTGCCAGCAGCCAAGATCACTTCACCGGGGAGCTGTTTTTT. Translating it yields CASSQDHFTGELFF.

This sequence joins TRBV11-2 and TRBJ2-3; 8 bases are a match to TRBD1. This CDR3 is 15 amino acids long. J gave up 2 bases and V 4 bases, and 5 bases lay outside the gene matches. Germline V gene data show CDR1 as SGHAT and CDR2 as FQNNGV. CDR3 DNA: TGTGCCAGCAGCTCACCGGGACAGGCCACAGATACGCAGTATTTT. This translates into CASSSPGQATDTQYF.

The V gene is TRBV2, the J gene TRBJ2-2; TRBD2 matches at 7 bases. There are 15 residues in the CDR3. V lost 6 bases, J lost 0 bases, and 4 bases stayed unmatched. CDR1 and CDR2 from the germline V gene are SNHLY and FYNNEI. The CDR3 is CASRPLAANTGELFF. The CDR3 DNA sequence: TGTGCCAGCAGACCCCTAGCGGCGAACACCGGGGAGCTGTTTTTT.

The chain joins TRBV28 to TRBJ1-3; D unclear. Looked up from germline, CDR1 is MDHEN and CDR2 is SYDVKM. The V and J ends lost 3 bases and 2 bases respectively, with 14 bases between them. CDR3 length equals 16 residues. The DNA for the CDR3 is TGTGCCAGCAGTTTGACGCTTCACGGAACTGGAAACACCATATATTTT. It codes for CASSLTLHGTGNTIYF.

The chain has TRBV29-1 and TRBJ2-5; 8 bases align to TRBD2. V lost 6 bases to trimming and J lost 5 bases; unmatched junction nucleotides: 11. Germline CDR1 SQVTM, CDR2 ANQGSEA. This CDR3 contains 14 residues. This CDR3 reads CSVAHLAGGETQYF. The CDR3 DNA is TGCAGCGTCGCCCATCTAGCGGGTGGTGAGACCCAGTACTTC. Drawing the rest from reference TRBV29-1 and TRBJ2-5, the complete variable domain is SAVISQKPSRDICQRGTSLTIQCQVDSQVTMMFWYRQQPGQSLTLIATANQGSEATYESGFVIDKFPISRPNLTFSTLTVSNMSPEDSSIYLCSVAHLAGGETQYFGPGTRLLVL.

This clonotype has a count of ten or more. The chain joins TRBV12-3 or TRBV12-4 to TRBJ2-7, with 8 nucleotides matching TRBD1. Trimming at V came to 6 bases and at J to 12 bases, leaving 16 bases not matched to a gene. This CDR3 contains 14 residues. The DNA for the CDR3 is TGTGCCAGCAGCCCCGGGCGACAGGGGATTCCTTTGTACTTC. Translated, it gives CASSPGRQGIPLYF.

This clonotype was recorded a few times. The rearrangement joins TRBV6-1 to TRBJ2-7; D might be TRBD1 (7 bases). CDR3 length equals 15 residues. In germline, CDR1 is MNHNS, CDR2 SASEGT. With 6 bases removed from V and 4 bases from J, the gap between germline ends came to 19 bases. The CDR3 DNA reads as TGTGCCAGCAGACATACCGGGGGACAGCTTTACGAGCAGTACTTC. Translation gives CASRHTGGQLYEQYF.

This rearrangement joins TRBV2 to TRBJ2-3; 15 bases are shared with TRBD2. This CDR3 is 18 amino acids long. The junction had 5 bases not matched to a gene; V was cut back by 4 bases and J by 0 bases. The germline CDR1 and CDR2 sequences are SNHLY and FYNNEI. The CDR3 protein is CASSAPGLAGGSTDTQYF. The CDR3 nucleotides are TGTGCCAGCAGTGCCCCGGGACTAGCGGGAGGAAGCACAGATACGCAGTATTTT.

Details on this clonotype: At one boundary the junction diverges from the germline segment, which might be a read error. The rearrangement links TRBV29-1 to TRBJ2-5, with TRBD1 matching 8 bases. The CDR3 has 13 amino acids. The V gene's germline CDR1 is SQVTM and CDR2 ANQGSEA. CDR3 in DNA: TGCAGCGTTCCCTCCCAGGGGGCAGAGGCCCAGTACTTC. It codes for CSVPSQGAEAQYF.

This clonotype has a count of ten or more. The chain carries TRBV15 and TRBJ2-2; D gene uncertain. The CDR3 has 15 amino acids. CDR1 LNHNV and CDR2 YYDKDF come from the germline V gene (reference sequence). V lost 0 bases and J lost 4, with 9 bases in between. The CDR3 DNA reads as TGTGCCACCAGCAGAGATCTCTTGTCCACCGGGGAGCTGTTTTTT. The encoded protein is CATSRDLLSTGELFF.